This TCR beta chain came from a study of shared clonotypes between healthy human individuals. Study as a whole: Each donor had three CD4 naive, three CD4 memory, two CD8 naive and one CD8 memory plate. Whole-study results and caveats: Naive subsets generally had larger estimated richness than memory subsets.

Several immunoSEQ plates held equal portions of the genomic DNA taken from each subset. Only in-frame clones appear in the TCRdb table, and some are missing; sequencing was by immunoSEQ multiplex PCR. This sample yields about 1,900,000 clones, of which about 95% are seen a single time; 0.95% to 1.5% belongs to the top ten. Terminally differentiated effector memory CD45RA+ cells were excluded from the naive CD8 cells, which were CD45RO-negative and positively selected for CCR7. V lost 0 bases to trimming and J lost 6 bases, with 5 bases between them. Germline V gene lookup returns CDR1 MNHNY and CDR2 SVGAGI (reference sequence). The CDR3 is made up of 13 amino acids. Concerning this clone itself: Its antigen is not known.

V gene TRBV6-6 combines with J gene TRBJ2-2; D is unclear. The clonotype was recovered from a young man in good health. Material for sequencing was naive CD8+ T cells sorted from blood. The CDR3 DNA follows: TGTGCCAGCAGTTACTCTTACGCCGGGGAGCTGTTTTTT. It encodes CASSYSYAGELFF.